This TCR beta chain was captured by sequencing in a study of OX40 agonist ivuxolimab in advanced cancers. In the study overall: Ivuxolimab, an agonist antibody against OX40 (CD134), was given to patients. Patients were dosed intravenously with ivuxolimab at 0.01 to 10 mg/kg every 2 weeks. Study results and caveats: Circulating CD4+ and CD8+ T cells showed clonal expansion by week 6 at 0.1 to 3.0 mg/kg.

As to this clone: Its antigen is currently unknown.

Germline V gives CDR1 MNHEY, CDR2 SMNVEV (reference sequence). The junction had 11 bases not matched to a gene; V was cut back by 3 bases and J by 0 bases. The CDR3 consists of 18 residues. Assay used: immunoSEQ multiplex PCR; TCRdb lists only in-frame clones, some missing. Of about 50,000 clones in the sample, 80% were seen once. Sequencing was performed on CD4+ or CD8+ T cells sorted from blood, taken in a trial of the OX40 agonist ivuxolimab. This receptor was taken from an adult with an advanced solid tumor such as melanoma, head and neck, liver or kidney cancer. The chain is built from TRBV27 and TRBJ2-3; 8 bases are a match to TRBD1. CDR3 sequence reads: CASSFGRGLSGSTDTQYF. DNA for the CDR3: TGTGCCAGCAGTTTCGGCAGGGGGCTAAGCGGGAGCACAGATACGCAGTATTTT.